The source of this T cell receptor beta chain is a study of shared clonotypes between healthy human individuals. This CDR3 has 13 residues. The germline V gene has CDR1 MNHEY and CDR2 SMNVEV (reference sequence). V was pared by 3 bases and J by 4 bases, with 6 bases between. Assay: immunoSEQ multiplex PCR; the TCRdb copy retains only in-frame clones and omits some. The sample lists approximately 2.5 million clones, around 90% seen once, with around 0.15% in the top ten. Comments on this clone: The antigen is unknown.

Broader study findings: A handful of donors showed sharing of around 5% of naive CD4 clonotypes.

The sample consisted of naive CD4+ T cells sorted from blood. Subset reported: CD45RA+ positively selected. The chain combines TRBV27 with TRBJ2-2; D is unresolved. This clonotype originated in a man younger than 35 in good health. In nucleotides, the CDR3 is TGTGCCAGCAGTTTCCTGATCACCGGGGAGCTGTTTTTT. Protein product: CASSFLITGELFF.